Listed here are 10 T cell receptor beta chains from one sample, sequenced in a study of breast tumors, draining lymph nodes, adjacent tissues. Breast cancer patients provided tissue from their axillary draining lymph nodes. Each CDR3 protein gets one entry after TCRdb re-called the multiplex PCR reads with MiXCR. The repertoire includes under 300,000 distinct CDR3 sequences, 30% to 35% of them detected once, and approximately 4% sits in the top ten. The sample taken for sequencing was axillary lymph node tissue. These receptors came from a female donor with breast cancer. Some clones in this sample may be carry-over from other donors' samples.

A note on this clonotype: The CDR3 carries no conserved terminal phenylalanine or tryptophan, so it likely arises from a read error. The limits of the CDR3 on the DNA are not certain, so only TCRdb's listed CDR3 is given. This chain uses TRBV20-1 with TRBJ2-5; the table gives TRBD1 as D, unverified against the DNA. The CDR3 contains 8 residues when both ends are counted. CDR1 DFQATT and CDR2 SNEGSKA come from the germline V gene (reference sequence). CDR3 region: CSAIRLGT.

This clonotype has at least ten counts. The V gene is TRBV11-2, the J gene TRBJ1-2; the D is unclear. Germline values: CDR1 SGHAT, CDR2 FQNNGV. This CDR3 contains 18 residues. V dropped 6 bases and J dropped 5 bases, with 28 bases sitting between them. As DNA, the CDR3 is TGTGCCAGCAGACGCAATTCAGTGGCGGCCAGTTTAGATTATGGCTACACCTTC. It specifies CASRRNSVAASLDYGYTF.

The chain recombines TRBV20-1 with TRBJ1-1; 9 nucleotides align to TRBD1. CDR1 is DFQATT and CDR2 is SNEGSKA in the germline V gene (reference sequence). The CDR3 length is 16 residues. J was trimmed by 5 bases and V by 0 bases; bases with no gene match: 10. The CDR3 spells CSARDTGGASRTEAFF. CDR3 DNA sequence: TGCAGTGCTAGAGATACAGGGGGCGCGAGTAGAACTGAAGCTTTCTTT.

This clonotype was observed a handful of times. A clone one base away is much larger, so this may be a read error. The chain couples TRBV29-1 to TRBJ2-3; D possibly matches TRBD1 or TRBD2 (5 bases each). V lost 5 bases to trimming and J lost 2 bases, with 14 bases between them. Per the germline V gene, CDR1 is SQVTM and CDR2 is ANQGSEA. This CDR3 has 14 amino acids. DNA of the CDR3: TGCAGCGTTCTTAGGGTTGGGACCACAGATACGCAGTATTTT. It codes for CSVLRVGTTDTQYF.

Ten or more counts support this clonotype. V is TRBV19 and J is TRBJ2-3; the D call may be TRBD1 or TRBD2 (5 bases each). From germline, CDR1 is LNHDA and CDR2 SQIVND (reference sequence). The CDR3 has 15 amino acids. V gave up 5 bases and J gave up 2 bases, with 14 bases separating them. The CDR3 is CASSLGRTLTDTQYF. As DNA, the CDR3 is TGTGCCAGTAGTTTGGGACGGACTCTCACAGATACGCAGTATTTT.

This clonotype was recorded once. The V call is TRBV24-1, the J call TRBJ1-6, with D uncertain. Per germline, CDR1 KGHDR and CDR2 SFDVKD. This CDR3 comprises 17 residues. Trimming took 3 bases from V and 0 from J, leaving 11 bases between them. CDR3 amino acids: CATSDATRSSYNSPLHF. As DNA, the CDR3 is TGTGCCACCAGTGATGCTACAAGAAGCTCCTATAATTCACCCCTCCACTTT.

Turning to this clonotype: This CDR3 fails to terminate in the conserved phenylalanine or tryptophan, so it likely reflects a read error. This chain joins TRBV9 and TRBJ1-2; 7 bases map to TRBD1. This CDR3 comprises 13 residues. Per the germline V gene, CDR1 is SGDLS and CDR2 is YYNGEE. Trimming cost V 4 bases and J 6 bases; bases outside gene matches: 6. CDR3 coding DNA: TGTGCCAGCAGCCTGACAGGGAGGAATGGCTACACCTCC. It translates to CASSLTGRNGYTS.

This clonotype was observed at least ten times. The chain carries TRBV7-2 and TRBJ1-3; no firm D call. This CDR3 has 13 residues. CDR1 is SGHTA and CDR2 is FQGNSA in the germline V gene. V was shortened by 0 bases and J by 4 bases, with 4 bases between the two germline ends. DNA of the CDR3: TGTGCCAGCAGCTTAGCGGGGGGAAACACCATATATTTT. Its protein product is CASSLAGGNTIYF.

This clonotype was detected ten times or more. J is TRBJ1-2 and V is TRBV19, with D possibly being TRBD1 (5 bases). V was clipped by 11 bases and J by 2 bases, with 12 bases between them. Germline V CDR1 and CDR2: LNHDA, SQIVND (reference sequence). This CDR3 region has 12 residues. Here the CDR3 DNA reads TGTGCCCTCTTCCGGGGGAACTATGGCTACACCTTC. Its protein is CALFRGNYGYTF.

This clonotype was counted at least ten times. The rearrangement uses TRBV11-3 and TRBJ2-5; 9 nucleotides match TRBD1. The V and J ends lost 5 bases and 4 bases, in that order; junction bases with no gene match: 8. The CDR3 has 15 residues. Germline V gene sequence: CDR1 SGHNT, CDR2 YENEEA. CDR3 in amino acids: CASSITGTGLETQYF. In nucleotides, the CDR3 is TGTGCCAGCAGCATAACCGGGACAGGGTTAGAGACCCAGTACTTC.